The 9 T cell receptor beta chains below were found in one sample sequenced in a study of shared clonotypes between healthy human individuals. Sequencing used immunoSEQ multiplex PCR; TCRdb keeps in-frame clones, though not all of them. The sample lists under 1,100,000 clones, around three quarters seen once, with 0.6% to 0.7% in the top ten. The sequenced sample was memory CD4+ T cells from PBMCs. Noted subset: CD45RA-negative fraction. The source of these receptors is a man between 18 and 35 years old in good health. Some clones in this sample may be carry-over from other donors' samples.

The chain carries TRBV10-3 and TRBJ2-3, with 7 bases matching TRBD1. The V gene end was trimmed by 10 bases and the J gene end by 3 bases; junction bases not matched to a gene: 10. The germline CDR1 and CDR2 sequences are ENHRY and SYGVKD. CDR3 size: 14 residues. For the CDR3, the DNA is TGTGCCACCCGCTGGGACAGTTATACAGATACGCAGTATTTT. It codes for CATRWDSYTDTQYF.

The genes are TRBV6-5 and TRBJ2-7; tentatively, D is TRBD2 (5 bases). This CDR3 region has 14 residues. V gave up 2 bases and J gave up 4 bases, with 12 bases separating them. Germline V gives CDR1 MNHEY, CDR2 SVGAGI. The CDR3 nucleotides read TGTGCCAGCAGTTACCGGCGGGTAGGGTACGAGCAGTACTTC. Translated: CASSYRRVGYEQYF.

This chain links TRBV28 with TRBJ1-2, with D uncertain. V lost 7 bases and J 4 bases, leaving 16 bases between the germline ends. CDR3 length: 14 amino acids. Germline CDR1 and CDR2: MDHEN and SYDVKM. The CDR3 region has the DNA TGTGCCAGCACGAGGGTTGGCTCAAGCTATGGCTACACCTTC. Protein sequence: CASTRVGSSYGYTF.

This clone has a single count. The CDR3: CASSLRQRYPSEQYF. Here the CDR3 DNA reads TGTGCCAGCAGCTTAAGACAGCGATACCCCTCCGAGCAGTACTTC. The chain recombines TRBV5-6 with TRBJ2-7; possibly TRBD1 for D (5 bases). V was pared by 2 bases and J by 6 bases, with 18 bases between. The germline CDR1 and CDR2 sequences are SGHDT and YYEEEE. The CDR3 spans 15 residues.

This clone was detected only a few times. The rearrangement links TRBV9 to TRBJ2-5, with 9 bases that match TRBD2. CDR1 SGDLS and CDR2 YYNGEE come from the germline V gene. The V gene end was trimmed by 3 bases and the J gene end by 5 bases; junction bases not matched to a gene: 20. The CDR3 runs 19 residues. CDR3 DNA sequence: TGTGCCAGCAGCGGGAGACCCGGGACTAGCATTGGGAGGGGCGAGACCCAGTACTTC. Its translation is CASSGRPGTSIGRGETQYF. Full variable domain (missing parts from reference TRBV9 and TRBJ2-5): DSGVTQTPKHLITATGQRVTLRCSPRSGDLSVYWYQQSLDQGLQFLIQYYNGEERAKGNILERFSAQQFPDLHSELNLSSLELGDSALYFCASSGRPGTSIGRGETQYFGPGTRLLVL.

The rearrangement uses TRBV7-9 and TRBJ2-5; 10 nucleotides line up with TRBD2. The CDR3 totals 16 residues. Germline CDR1 SEHNR, CDR2 FQNEAQ (reference sequence). With V trimmed by 0 bases and J by 5 bases, 6 bases remained unmatched. In DNA, the CDR3 is TGTGCCAGCAGCTTAGCGATGGGACTAGCGATCGAGACCCAGTACTTC. Translated, it gives CASSLAMGLAIETQYF.

This clone turned up a few times. The chain carries TRBV28 and TRBJ1-5; D ambiguous. With 6 bases removed from V and 0 bases from J, the gap between germline ends came to 15 bases. This CDR3 is built from 16 residues. Germline V lookup: CDR1 MDHEN, CDR2 SYDVKM. DNA for the CDR3: TGTGCCAGCAGAAGCTCTTCCGGTTTTAGCAATCAGCCCCAGCATTTT. This encodes CASRSSSGFSNQPQHF.

The table lists this clone with a few counts. V gene TRBV27 combines with J gene TRBJ1-1, with no clear D. V was cut by 4 bases and J by 7 bases, with 13 bases left in between. This CDR3 region has 13 residues. CDR1 MNHEY and CDR2 SMNVEV come from the germline V gene (reference sequence). In nucleotides, the CDR3 is TGTGCCAGCAGTTCTAGGAAGGGTGGTGAAGCTTTCTTT. It translates to CASSSRKGGEAFF.

CDR3 nucleotide sequence: TGTGCCAGCAGTTTACCGCCGGAAAATGAAAAACTGTTTTTT. This codes for CASSLPPENEKLFF. The chain recombines TRBV28 with TRBJ1-4, with D uncertain. Trimming removed 2 bases at V and 5 bases at J, with 9 bases between. This CDR3 is built from 14 residues. Per germline, CDR1 MDHEN and CDR2 SYDVKM.